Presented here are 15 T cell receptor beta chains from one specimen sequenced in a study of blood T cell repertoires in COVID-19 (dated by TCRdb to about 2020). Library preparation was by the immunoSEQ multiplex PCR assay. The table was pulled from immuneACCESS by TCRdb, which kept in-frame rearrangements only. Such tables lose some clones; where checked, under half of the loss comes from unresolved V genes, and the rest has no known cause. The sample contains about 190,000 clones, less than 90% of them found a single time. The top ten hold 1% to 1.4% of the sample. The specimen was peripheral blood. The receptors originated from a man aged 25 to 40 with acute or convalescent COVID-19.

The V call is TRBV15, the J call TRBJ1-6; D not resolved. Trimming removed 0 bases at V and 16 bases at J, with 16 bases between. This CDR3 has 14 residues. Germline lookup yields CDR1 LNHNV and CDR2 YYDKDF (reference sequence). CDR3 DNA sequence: TGTGCCACCAGCAGAGATAGAAGCCAGGCCATTCTCCACTTT. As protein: CATSRDRSQAILHF. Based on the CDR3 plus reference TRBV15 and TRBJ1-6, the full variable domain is DAMVIQNPRYQVTQFGKPVTLSCSQTLNHNVMYWYQQKSSQAPKLLFHYYDKDFNNEADTPDNFQSRRPNTSFCFLDIRSPGLGDTAMYLCATSRDRSQAILHFGNGTRLTVT.

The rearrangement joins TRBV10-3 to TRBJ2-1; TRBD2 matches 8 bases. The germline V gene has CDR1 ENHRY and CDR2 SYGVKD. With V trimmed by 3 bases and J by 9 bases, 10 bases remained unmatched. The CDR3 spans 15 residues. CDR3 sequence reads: CAISDGSGRIGEQFF. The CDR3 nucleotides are TGTGCCATCAGTGATGGGAGCGGGAGAATAGGTGAGCAGTTCTTC.

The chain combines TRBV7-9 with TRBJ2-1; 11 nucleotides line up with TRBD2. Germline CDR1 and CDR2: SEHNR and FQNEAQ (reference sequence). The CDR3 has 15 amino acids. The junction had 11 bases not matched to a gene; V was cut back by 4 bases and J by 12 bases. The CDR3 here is CASSWETSGTNGQFF. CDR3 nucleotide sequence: TGTGCCAGCAGCTGGGAGACTAGCGGGACCAACGGGCAGTTCTTC.

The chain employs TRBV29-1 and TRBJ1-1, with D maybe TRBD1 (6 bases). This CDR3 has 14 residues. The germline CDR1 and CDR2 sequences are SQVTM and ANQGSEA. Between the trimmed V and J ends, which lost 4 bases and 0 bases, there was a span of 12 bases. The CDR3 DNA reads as TGCAGCGTTGCACAGGGCACCTTGAACACTGAAGCTTTCTTT. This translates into CSVAQGTLNTEAFF.

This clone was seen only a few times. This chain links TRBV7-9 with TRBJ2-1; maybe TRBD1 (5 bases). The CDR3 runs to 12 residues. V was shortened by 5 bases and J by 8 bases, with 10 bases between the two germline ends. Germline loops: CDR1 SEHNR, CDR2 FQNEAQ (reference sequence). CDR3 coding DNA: TGTGCCAGCAGCCCAATACAGGATGAGCAGTTCTTC. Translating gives CASSPIQDEQFF. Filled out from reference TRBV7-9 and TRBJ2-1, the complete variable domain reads DTGVSQNPRHKITKRGQNVTFRCDPISEHNRLYWYRQTLGQGPEFLTYFQNEAQLEKSRLLSDRFSAERPKGSFSTLEIQRTEQGDSAMYLCASSPIQDEQFFGPGTRLTVL.

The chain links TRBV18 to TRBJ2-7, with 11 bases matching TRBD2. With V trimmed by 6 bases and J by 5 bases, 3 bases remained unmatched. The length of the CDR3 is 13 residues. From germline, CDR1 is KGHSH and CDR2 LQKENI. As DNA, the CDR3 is TGTGCCAGCTCGGCTAGCGGGAGGCACGAGCAGTACTTC. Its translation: CASSASGRHEQYF.

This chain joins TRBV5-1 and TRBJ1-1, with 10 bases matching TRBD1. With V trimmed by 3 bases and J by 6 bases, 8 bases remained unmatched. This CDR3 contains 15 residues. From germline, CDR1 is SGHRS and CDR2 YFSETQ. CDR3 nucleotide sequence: TGCGCCAGCAGCTCAACGCGGGACAGGGGTTCTGAAGCTTTCTTT. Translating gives CASSSTRDRGSEAFF. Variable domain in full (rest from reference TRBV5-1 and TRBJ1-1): KAGVTQTPRYLIKTRGQQVTLSCSPISGHRSVSWYQQTPGQGLQFLFEYFSETQRNKGNFPGRFSGRQFSNSRSEMNVSTLELGDSALYLCASSSTRDRGSEAFFGQGTRLTVV.

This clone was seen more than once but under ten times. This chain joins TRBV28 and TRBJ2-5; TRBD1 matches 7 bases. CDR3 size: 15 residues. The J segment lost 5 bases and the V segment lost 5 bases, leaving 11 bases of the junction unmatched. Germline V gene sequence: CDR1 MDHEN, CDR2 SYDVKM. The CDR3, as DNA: TGTGCCAGCAGTATATATGGACAGGCCCGTGAGACCCAGTACTTC. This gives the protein CASSIYGQARETQYF.

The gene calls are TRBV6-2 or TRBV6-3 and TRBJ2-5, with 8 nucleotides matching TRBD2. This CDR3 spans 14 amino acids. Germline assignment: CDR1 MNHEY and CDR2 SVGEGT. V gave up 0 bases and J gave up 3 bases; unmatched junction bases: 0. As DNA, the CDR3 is TGTGCCAGCAGTTACTCTAGCGGGGAAGAGACCCAGTACTTC. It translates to CASSYSSGEETQYF.

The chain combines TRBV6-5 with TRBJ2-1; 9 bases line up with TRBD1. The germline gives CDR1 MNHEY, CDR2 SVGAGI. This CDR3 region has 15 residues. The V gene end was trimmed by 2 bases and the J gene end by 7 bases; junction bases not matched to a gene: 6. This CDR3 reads CASSYRDRVYNEQFF. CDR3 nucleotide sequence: TGTGCCAGCAGTTACAGGGACAGGGTCTATAATGAGCAGTTCTTC.

In DNA, the CDR3 is TGTGCCAGCAGCCAAGGCGTAGCGGGCGTGACCCAGTACTTC. This codes for CASSQGVAGVTQYF. The chain combines TRBV3-1 (or the pseudogene TRBV3-2) with TRBJ2-5; TRBD2 agrees at 7 bases. Trimming removed 1 base from V and 7 bases from J; junction bases left unmatched: 6. The germline V gene encodes CDR1 LGHDT and CDR2 YNNKEL (reference sequence). The CDR3 consists of 14 residues.

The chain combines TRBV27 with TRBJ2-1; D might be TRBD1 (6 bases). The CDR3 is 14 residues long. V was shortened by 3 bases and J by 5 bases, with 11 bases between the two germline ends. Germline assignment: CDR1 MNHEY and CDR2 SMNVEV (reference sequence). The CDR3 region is CASSFKGHNNEQFF. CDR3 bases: TGTGCCAGCAGTTTTAAGGGACATAACAATGAGCAGTTCTTC.

The CDR3 bases are TGTGCCAGCAGTTTAACCAGCGGGGGGGCCGGTGAGACCCAGTACTTC. Protein: CASSLTSGGAGETQYF. V usage is TRBV27 and J usage is TRBJ2-5; 10 bases are shared with TRBD2. Germline V lookup: CDR1 MNHEY, CDR2 SMNVEV (reference sequence). Trimming removed 2 bases from V and 5 bases from J; junction bases left unmatched: 8. The CDR3 has 16 amino acids.

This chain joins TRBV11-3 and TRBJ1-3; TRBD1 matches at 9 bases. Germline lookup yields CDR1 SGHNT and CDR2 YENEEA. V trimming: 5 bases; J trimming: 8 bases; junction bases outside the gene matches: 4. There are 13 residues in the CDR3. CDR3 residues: CASSPGQGDTIYF. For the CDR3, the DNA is TGTGCCAGCAGCCCGGGACAGGGAGACACCATATATTTT.

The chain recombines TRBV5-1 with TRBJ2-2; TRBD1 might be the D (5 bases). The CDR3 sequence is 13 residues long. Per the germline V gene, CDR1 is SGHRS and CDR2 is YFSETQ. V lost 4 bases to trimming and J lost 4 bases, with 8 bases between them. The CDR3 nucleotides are TGCGCCAGCAGCCGACAGTTCACCGGGGAGCTGTTTTTT. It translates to CASSRQFTGELFF.